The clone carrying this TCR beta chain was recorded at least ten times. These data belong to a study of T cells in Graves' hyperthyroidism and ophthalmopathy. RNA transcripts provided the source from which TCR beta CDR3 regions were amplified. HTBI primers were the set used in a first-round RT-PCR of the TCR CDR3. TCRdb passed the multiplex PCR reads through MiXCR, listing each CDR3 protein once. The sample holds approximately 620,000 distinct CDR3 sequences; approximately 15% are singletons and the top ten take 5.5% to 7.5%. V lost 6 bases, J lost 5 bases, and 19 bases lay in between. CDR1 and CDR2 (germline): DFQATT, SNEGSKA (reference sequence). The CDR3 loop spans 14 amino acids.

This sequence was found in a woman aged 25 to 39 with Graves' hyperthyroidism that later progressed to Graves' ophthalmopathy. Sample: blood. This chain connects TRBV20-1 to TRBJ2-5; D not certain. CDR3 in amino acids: CSAPEARRQETQYF. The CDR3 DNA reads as TGCAGTGCCCCGGAAGCCCGCAGGCAGGAGACCCAGTACTTC.